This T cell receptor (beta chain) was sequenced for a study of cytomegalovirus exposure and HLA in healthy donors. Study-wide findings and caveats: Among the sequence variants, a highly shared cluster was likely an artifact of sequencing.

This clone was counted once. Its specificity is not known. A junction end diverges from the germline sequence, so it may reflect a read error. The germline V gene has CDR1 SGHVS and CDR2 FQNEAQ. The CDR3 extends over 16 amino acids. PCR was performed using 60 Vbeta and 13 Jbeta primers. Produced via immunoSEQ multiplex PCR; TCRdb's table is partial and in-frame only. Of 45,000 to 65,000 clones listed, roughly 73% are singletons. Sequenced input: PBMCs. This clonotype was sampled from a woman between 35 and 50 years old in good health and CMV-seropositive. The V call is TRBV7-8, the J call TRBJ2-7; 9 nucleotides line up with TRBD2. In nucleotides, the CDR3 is TGTGCCAGCACCTCTGGCCGGACTAGCGCCTCCTACGGGCAGTACTTC. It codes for CASTSGRTSASYGQYF. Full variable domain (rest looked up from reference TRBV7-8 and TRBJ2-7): GAGVSQSPRYKVAKRGQDVALRCDPISGHVSLFWYQQALGQGPEFLTYFQNEAQLDKSGLPSDRFFAERPEGSVSTLKIQRTQQEDSAVYLCASTSGRTSASYGQYFGPGTRLTVT.